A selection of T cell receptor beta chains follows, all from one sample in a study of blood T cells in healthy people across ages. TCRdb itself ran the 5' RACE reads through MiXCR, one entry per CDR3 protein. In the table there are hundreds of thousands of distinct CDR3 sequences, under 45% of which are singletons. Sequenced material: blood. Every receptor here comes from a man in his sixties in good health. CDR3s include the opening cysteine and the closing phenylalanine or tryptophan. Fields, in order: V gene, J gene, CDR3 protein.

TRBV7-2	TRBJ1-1	CASSLVKGGTGRNTEAFF
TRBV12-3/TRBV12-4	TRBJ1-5	CASSTRPQGLGLSQHF
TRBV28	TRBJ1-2	CASRTDDRANYGYTF
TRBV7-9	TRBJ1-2	CASSSQGASGYTF
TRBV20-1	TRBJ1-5	CSAQDSYSNQPQHF
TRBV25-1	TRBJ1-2	CASSEQSYGYTF
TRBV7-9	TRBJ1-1	CASSSATGGYTEAFF
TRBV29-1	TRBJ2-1	CSVVGQGIGSYNEQFF
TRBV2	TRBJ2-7	CASSEASGLRSYEQYF
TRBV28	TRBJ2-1	CASSSRRGRVYNEQFF
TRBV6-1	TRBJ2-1	CASSEEWGRTEQFF
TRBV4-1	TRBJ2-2	CASSQEDRGGTGELFF
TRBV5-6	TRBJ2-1	CTSSLDYKRGINEQFF
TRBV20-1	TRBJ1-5	CSASGTENNQPQHF
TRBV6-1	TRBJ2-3	CASRGLAGFGTDTQYF
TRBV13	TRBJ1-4	CASSPGEGEKLFF
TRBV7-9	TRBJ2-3	CASNPHWNTQYF
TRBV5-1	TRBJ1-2	CASSLWGSGRYTF
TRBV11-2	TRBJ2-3	CASSLVRAPRGASTDTQYF
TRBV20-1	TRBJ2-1	CSARVGAVYNEQFF
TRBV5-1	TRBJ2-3	CASSRRILAGEADTQYF
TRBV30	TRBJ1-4	CAWSEGRLGKLFF
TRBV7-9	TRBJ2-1	CASSRSGGQFF
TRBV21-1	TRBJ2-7	CASSKPELSYEQYF
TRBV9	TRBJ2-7	CASSLGTIGSYEQYF
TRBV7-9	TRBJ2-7	CASSGRDTSYEQYF
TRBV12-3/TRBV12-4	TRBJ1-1	CASSLGRLAFF
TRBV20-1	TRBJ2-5	CSAWEVSGTGGEETQYF
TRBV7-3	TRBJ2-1	CASSYSTISYNERFF
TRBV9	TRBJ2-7	CASSPTPGLAVTEQYF
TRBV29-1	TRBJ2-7	CSGGTGSYEQYF
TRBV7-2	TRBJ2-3	CASSLGTTGGGYTDTQYF
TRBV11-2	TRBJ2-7	CASSLDPGQSYEQYF
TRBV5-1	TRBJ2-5	CASSLGGQGPIQETQYF
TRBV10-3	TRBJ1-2	CAISEETGGANYGYTF